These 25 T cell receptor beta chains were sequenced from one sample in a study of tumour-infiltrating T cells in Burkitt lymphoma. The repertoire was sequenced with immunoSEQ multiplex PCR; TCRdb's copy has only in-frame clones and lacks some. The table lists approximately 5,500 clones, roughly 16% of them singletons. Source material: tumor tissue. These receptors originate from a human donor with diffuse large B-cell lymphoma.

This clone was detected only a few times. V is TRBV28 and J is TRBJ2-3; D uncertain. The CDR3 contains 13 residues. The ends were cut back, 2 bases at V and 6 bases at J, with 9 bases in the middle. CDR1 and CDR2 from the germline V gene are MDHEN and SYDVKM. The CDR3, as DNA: TGTGCCAGCAGTTTAGGGCAGGCCGATACGCAGTATTTT. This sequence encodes CASSLGQADTQYF.

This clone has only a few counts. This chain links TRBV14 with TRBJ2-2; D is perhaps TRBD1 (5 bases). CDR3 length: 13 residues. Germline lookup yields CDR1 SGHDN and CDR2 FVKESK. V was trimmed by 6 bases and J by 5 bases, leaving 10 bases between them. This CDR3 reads CASRPRVTGELFF. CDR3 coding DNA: TGTGCCAGCAGACCCAGGGTGACCGGGGAGCTGTTTTTT.

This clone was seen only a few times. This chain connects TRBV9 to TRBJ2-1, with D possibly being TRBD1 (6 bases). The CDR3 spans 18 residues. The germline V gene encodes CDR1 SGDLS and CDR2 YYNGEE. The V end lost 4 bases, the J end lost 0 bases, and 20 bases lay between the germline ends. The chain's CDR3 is CASSSPSSGAPSYNEQFF. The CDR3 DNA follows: TGTGCCAGCAGCTCACCCTCCTCAGGGGCCCCCTCCTACAATGAGCAGTTCTTC.

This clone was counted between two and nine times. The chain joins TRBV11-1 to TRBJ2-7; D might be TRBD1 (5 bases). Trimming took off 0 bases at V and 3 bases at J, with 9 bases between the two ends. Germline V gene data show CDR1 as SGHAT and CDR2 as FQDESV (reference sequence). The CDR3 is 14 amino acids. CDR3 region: CASSLAGDYYEQYF. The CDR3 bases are TGTGCCAGCAGCTTAGCAGGGGATTACTACGAGCAGTACTTC.

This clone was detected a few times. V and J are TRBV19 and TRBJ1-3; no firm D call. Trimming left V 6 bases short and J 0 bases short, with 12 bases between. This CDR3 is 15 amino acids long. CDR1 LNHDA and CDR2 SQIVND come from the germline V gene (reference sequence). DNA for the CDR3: TGTGCCAGTAGCCAAATCGGACTCTCTGGAAACACCATATATTTT. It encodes CASSQIGLSGNTIYF.

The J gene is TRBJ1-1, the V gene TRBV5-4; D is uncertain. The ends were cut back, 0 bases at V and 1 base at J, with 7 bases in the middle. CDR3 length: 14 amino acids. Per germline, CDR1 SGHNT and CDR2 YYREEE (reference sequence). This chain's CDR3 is CASSLAVRNTEAFF. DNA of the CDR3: TGTGCCAGCAGCTTGGCGGTCCGGAACACTGAAGCTTTCTTT.

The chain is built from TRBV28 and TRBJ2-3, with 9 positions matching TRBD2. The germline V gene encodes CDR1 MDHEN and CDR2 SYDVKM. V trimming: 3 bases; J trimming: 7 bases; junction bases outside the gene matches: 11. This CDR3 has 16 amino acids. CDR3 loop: CASSFPPGLASYTQYF. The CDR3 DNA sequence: TGTGCCAGCAGTTTCCCTCCGGGACTAGCTTCCTATACGCAGTATTTT.

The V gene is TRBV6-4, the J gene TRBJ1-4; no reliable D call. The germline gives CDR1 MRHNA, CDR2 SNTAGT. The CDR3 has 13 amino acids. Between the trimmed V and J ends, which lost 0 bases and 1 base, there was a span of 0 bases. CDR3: CASSDSTNEKLFF. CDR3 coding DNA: TGTGCCAGCAGTGACTCAACTAATGAAAAACTGTTTTTT.

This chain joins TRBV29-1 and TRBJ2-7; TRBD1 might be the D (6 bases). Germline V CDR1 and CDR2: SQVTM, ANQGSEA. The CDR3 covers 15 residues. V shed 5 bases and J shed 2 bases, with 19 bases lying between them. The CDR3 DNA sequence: TGCAGCGTTTCCAGGGGTCGGGCCAACCCCTACGAGCAGTACTTC. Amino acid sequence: CSVSRGRANPYEQYF.

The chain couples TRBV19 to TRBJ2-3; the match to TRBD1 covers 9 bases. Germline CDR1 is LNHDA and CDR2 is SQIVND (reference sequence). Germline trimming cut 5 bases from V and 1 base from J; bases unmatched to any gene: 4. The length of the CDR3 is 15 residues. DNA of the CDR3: TGTGCCAGTAGTGCCCGGGACAGGGGCACAGATACGCAGTATTTT. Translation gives CASSARDRGTDTQYF.

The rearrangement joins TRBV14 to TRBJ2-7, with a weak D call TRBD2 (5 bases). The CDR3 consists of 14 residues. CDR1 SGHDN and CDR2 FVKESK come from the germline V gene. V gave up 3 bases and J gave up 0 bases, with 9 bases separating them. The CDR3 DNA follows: TGTGCCAGCAGCCAGCGGGCCAGCTCCTACGAGCAGTACTTC. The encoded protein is CASSQRASSYEQYF.

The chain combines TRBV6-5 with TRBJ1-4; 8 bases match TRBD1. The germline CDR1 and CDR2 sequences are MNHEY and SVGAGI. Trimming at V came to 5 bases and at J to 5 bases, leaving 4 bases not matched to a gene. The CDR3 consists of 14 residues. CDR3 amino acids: CASSPTGENEKLFF. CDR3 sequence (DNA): TGTGCCAGCAGTCCGACAGGGGAGAATGAAAAACTGTTTTTT.

Here the CDR3 DNA reads TGCGCCAGCAGACAGAATCAAGGGCCCCAGCATTTT. Its translation: CASRQNQGPQHF. The chain combines TRBV10-1 with TRBJ1-5; D gene ambiguous. The CDR3 has 12 amino acids. The germline V gene has CDR1 WNHNN and CDR2 SYGVQD (reference sequence). V was trimmed by 6 bases and J by 9 bases, leaving 12 bases between them.

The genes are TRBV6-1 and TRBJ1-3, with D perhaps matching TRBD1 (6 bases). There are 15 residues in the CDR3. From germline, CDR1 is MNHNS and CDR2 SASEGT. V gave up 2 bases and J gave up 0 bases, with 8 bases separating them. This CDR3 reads CASSERGISGNTIYF. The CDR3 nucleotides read TGTGCCAGCAGTGAAAGGGGGATCTCTGGAAACACCATATATTTT.

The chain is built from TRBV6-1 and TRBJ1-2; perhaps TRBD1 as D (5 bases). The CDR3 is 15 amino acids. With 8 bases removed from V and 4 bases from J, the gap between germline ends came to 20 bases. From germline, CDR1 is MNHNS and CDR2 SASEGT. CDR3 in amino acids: CASAPWGDYSYGYTF. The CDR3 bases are TGTGCCAGCGCCCCATGGGGGGACTATAGCTATGGCTACACCTTC.

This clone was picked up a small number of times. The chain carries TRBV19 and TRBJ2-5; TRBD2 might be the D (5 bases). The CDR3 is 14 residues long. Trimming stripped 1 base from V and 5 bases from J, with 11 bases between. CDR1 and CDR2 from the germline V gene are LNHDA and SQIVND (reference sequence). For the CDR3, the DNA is TGTGCCAGTAGTATAGCGGCCGGGGTGGAGACCCAGTACTTC. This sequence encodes CASSIAAGVETQYF.

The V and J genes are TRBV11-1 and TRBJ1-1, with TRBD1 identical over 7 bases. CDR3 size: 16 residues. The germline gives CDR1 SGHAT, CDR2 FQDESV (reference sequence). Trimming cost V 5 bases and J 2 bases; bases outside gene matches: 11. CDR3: CASSQTGLGENTEAFF. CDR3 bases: TGTGCCAGCAGCCAGACAGGGCTGGGGGAAAACACTGAAGCTTTCTTT. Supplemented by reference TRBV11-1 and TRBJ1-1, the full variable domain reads EAEVAQSPRYKITEKSQAVAFWCDPISGHATLYWYRQILGQGPELLVQFQDESVVDDSQLPKDRFSAERLKGVDSTLKIQPAELGDSAMYLCASSQTGLGENTEAFFGQGTRLTVV.

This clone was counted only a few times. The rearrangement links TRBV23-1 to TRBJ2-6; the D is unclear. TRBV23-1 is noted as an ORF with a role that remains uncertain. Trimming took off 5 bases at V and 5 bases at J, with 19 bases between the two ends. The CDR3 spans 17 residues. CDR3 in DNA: TGCGCCAGCAGTGATCTCGTGCAACAAAGTCGGGCCAACGTCCTGACTTTC. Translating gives CASSDLVQQSRANVLTF.

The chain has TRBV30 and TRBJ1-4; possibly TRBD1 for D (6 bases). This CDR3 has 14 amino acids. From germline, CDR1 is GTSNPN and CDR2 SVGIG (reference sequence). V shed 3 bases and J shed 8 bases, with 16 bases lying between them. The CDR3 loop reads CAWSELGGGEKLFF. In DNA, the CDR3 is TGTGCCTGGAGCGAATTAGGGGGAGGGGAAAAACTGTTTTTT.

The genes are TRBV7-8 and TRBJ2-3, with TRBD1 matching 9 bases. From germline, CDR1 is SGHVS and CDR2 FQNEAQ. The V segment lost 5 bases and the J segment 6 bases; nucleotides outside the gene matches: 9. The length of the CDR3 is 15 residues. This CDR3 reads CASSLTGGIEDTQYF. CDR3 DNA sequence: TGTGCCAGCAGCCTGACAGGGGGGATAGAGGATACGCAGTATTTT.

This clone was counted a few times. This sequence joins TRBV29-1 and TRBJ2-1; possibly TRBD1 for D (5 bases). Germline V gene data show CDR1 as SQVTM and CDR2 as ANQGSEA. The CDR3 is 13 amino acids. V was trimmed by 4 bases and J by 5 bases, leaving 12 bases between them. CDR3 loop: CSVGALGDNEQFF. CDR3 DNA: TGCAGCGTTGGGGCTTTAGGGGACAATGAGCAGTTCTTC.

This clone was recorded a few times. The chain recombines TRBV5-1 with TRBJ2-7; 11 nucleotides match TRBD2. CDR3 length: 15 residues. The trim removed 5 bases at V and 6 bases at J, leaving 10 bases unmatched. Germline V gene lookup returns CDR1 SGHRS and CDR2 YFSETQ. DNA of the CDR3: TGCGCCAGCAGTTATAGCGGGAGGGCCTTATTCGAGCAGTACTTC. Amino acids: CASSYSGRALFEQYF.

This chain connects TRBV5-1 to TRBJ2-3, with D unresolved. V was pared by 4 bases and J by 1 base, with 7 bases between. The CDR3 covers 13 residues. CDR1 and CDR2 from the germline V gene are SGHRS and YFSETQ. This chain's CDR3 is CASSQQGTDTQYF. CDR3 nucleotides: TGCGCCAGCAGCCAACAAGGCACAGATACGCAGTATTTT.

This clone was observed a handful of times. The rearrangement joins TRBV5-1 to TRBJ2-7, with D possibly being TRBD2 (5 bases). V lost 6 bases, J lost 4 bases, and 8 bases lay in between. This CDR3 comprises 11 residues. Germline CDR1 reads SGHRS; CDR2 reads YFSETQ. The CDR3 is CASTDSYEQYF. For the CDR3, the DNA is TGCGCCAGCACGGACTCATACGAGCAGTACTTC.

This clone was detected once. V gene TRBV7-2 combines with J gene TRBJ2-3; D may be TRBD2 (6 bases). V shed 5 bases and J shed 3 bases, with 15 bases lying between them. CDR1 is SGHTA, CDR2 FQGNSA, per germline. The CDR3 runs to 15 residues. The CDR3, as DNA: TGTGCCAGCAGCATTTCGGGAGTAGGGACAGATACGCAGTATTTT. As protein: CASSISGVGTDTQYF.